This TCR beta chain comes out of a study of cytotoxic CD8 clonotypes in ibrutinib-treated CLL. Broader study findings: Public clonotypes were rare and shrank or held steady on treatment.

A note on this clone: The antigen is unknown.

Germline V gives CDR1 MNHNY, CDR2 SVGAGI (reference sequence). V shed 6 bases and J shed 4 bases, with 12 bases lying between them. This CDR3 comprises 13 residues. The table came from immunoSEQ multiplex PCR; TCRdb's copy has only in-frame clones and leaves some out. This table holds about 6,000 clones, roughly 79% found once. Sequencing used PBMCs, obtained before ibrutinib treatment. The genes are TRBV6-6 and TRBJ1-1; D gene ambiguous. The source of this sequence is a human donor with chronic lymphocytic leukemia. In DNA form, the CDR3 reads TGTGCCAGCAGCCTTGACACGGGCACTGAAGCTTTCTTT. It encodes CASSLDTGTEAFF.